The T cell receptor (beta chain) under discussion was sequenced for a study of Graves' ophthalmopathy and Graves' hyperthyroidism. TCR beta CDR3 amplification used RNA transcripts. Second-round multiplex PCR came after first-round RT-PCR with HTBI primers. One entry per CDR3 protein, called by TCRdb with MiXCR from the multiplex PCR reads. Among around 1.1 million distinct CDR3 sequences listed, about 40% were seen once. The CDR3 is 19 amino acids. With V trimmed by 1 base and J by 5 bases, 17 bases remained unmatched. The germline gives CDR1 MNHEY, CDR2 SMNVEV (reference sequence). This chain connects TRBV27 to TRBJ1-5; 7 bases are a match to TRBD1. The receptor was isolated from an adult man with Graves' hyperthyroidism. Sequencing was performed on peripheral blood or thyroid tissue (not recorded which). This CDR3 is CASSLWFRQGGVQYQPQHF. The CDR3 DNA reads as TGTGCCAGCAGTTTATGGTTCCGACAGGGTGGGGTACAGTATCAGCCCCAGCATTTT.